Presented here are 17 T cell receptor beta chains from one specimen sequenced in a study of T-cell memory formation after mild COVID-19. TCRdb re-called the 5' RACE reads with MiXCR, one entry per CDR3 protein. The sample has 430,000 or so distinct CDR3 sequences, approximately 23% seen once. The sequencing sample was made of PBMCs or a T cell subset sorted from them (not recorded which). Receptors originate from an adult woman who had mild COVID-19 (a few samples of this study predate the infection). Cell type and time point are not known.

This clonotype was observed a handful of times. This chain connects TRBV9 to TRBJ2-3; 7 bases match TRBD2. This CDR3 has 15 residues. Losses at the gene ends were 2 bases for V and 3 bases for J; bases not matched to a gene: 6. CDR1 is SGDLS, CDR2 YYNGEE, per germline. The CDR3 region has the DNA TGTGCCAGCAGCGTTCCGGCGGGAGAGACAGATACGCAGTATTTT. It yields the protein CASSVPAGETDTQYF.

This clonotype was seen more than once but under ten times. V and J are TRBV5-1 and TRBJ2-2; TRBD1 aligns across 7 bases. With V trimmed by 4 bases and J by 5 bases, 5 bases remained unmatched. From germline, CDR1 is SGHRS and CDR2 YFSETQ. This CDR3 has 14 residues. This CDR3 is CASSAGTETGELFF. CDR3 coding DNA: TGCGCCAGCAGCGCCGGGACAGAGACCGGGGAGCTGTTTTTT.

This clonotype was picked up a small number of times. One end of the junction does not line up with germline, which may come from a read error. CDR3 coding DNA: TGTGCCAGCAGTTTAAGGGGGGCAGTTAGGCTCTTC. This gives the protein CASSLRGAVRLF. The chain is built from TRBV12-3 or TRBV12-4 and TRBJ2-1; D may be TRBD1 or TRBD2 (6 bases each). The CDR3 loop spans 12 amino acids.

J is TRBJ1-5 and V is TRBV5-5; D unclear. V was clipped by 4 bases and J by 12 bases, with 17 bases between them. Per germline, CDR1 SGHKS and CDR2 YYEKEE (reference sequence). The CDR3 length is 13 residues. The CDR3 coding sequence is TGTGCCAGCAGCAAGGGCGGGCCTGAGCGCCAGCATTTT. It codes for CASSKGGPERQHF. Based on the CDR3 plus reference TRBV5-5 and TRBJ1-5, the full variable domain is DAGVTQSPTHLIKTRGQQVTLRCSPISGHKSVSWYQQVLGQGPQFIFQYYEKEERGRGNFPDRFSARQFPNYSSELNVNALLLGDSALYLCASSKGGPERQHFGDGTRLSIL.

This clonotype has just one count. The junction departs from germline at one end; a sequencing error may be responsible. V usage is TRBV20-1 and J usage is TRBJ2-7; 11 bases are shared with TRBD2. Per germline, CDR1 DFQATT and CDR2 SNEGSKA (reference sequence). This CDR3 is 14 amino acids long. CDR3 sequence (DNA): TGCAGTGTTAGAACCGGGACTAGCGGCTACGAGCAGTACTTC. Protein sequence: CSVRTGTSGYEQYF.

Only a few counts were recorded for this clonotype. The V gene is TRBV7-2, the J gene TRBJ2-5, with 10 bases identical to TRBD1. The CDR3 has 16 residues. With 5 bases clipped from V and 4 bases from J, the junction kept 10 bases outside the gene matches. The germline gives CDR1 SGHTA, CDR2 FQGNSA. The CDR3 region is CASSPLGQGIGETQYF. The CDR3 bases are TGTGCCAGCAGCCCACTGGGACAGGGGATTGGAGAGACCCAGTACTTC.

This clonotype was seen only a few times. This chain uses TRBV5-5 with TRBJ2-1, with TRBD1 as a possible D gene (6 bases). Trimming removed 2 bases at V and 2 bases at J, with 11 bases between. CDR1 SGHKS and CDR2 YYEKEE come from the germline V gene (reference sequence). This CDR3 contains 15 residues. CDR3 sequence: CASSFEGETYNEQFF. The CDR3 DNA sequence: TGTGCCAGCAGCTTCGAGGGGGAGACCTACAATGAGCAGTTCTTC.

This clonotype was seen only a few times. The chain recombines TRBV5-5 with TRBJ2-1, with D uncertain. Germline loops: CDR1 SGHKS, CDR2 YYEKEE (reference sequence). The CDR3 contains 15 residues. Trimming left V 0 bases short and J 9 bases short, with 16 bases between. Here the CDR3 reads CASSLDSRPLGEQFF. The CDR3 bases are TGTGCCAGCAGCTTGGACTCGCGGCCGTTGGGTGAGCAGTTCTTC.

This clonotype has a handful of counts. V usage is TRBV4-3 and J usage is TRBJ1-5; 7 positions agree with TRBD1. The V gene end was trimmed by 5 bases and the J gene end by 7 bases; junction bases not matched to a gene: 11. This CDR3 has 15 residues. Germline CDR1 LGHNA, CDR2 YSLEER. The CDR3 nucleotides are TGCGCCAGCAGCTCTCAGACAGGGCCGAGCCAGCCCCAGCATTTT. Residues: CASSSQTGPSQPQHF.

The table lists this clonotype with a few counts. This chain connects TRBV4-3 to TRBJ1-1; D is unresolved. Trimming removed 0 bases at V and 9 bases at J, with 14 bases between. Germline V gene data show CDR1 as LGHNA and CDR2 as YSLEER. The CDR3 runs 14 residues. The CDR3, as DNA: TGCGCCAGCAGCCAAGATCTTGGTCAGGTTCAAGCTTTCTTT. Protein product: CASSQDLGQVQAFF.

The chain recombines TRBV19 with TRBJ2-7, with D possibly matching TRBD1 (7 bases). Germline V gene sequence: CDR1 LNHDA, CDR2 SQIVND (reference sequence). V dropped 3 bases and J dropped 0 bases, with 12 bases sitting between them. The CDR3 sequence is 15 residues long. CDR3 bases: TGTGCCAGTAGTATGGCGGGGACAGTCTCCTACGAGCAGTACTTC. Its translation: CASSMAGTVSYEQYF. The full variable domain, completed using reference TRBV19 and TRBJ2-7, is DGGITQSPKYLFRKEGQNVTLSCEQNLNHDAMYWYRQDPGQGLRLIYYSQIVNDFQKGDIAEGYSVSREKKESFPLTVTSAQKNPTAFYLCASSMAGTVSYEQYFGPGTRLTVT.

The CDR3 DNA is TGTGCCAGCAGCCTCCACATAATCCGCAACTATGGCTACACCTTC. Amino acids: CASSLHIIRNYGYTF. The rearrangement uses TRBV7-9 and TRBJ1-2; D unresolved. Germline lookup yields CDR1 SEHNR and CDR2 FQNEAQ (reference sequence). The CDR3 is 15 amino acids. Trimming removed 5 bases from V and 2 bases from J, with 15 bases in between.

This clonotype was seen once. The chain is built from TRBV20-1 and TRBJ1-5; D perhaps matches TRBD1 (5 bases). This CDR3 has 14 amino acids. Germline lookup yields CDR1 DFQATT and CDR2 SNEGSKA (reference sequence). Trimming cost V 4 bases and J 4 bases, with 14 bases left between them. The CDR3 reads CSATRHGGNQPQHF. In nucleotides, the CDR3 is TGCAGTGCTACCCGACACGGGGGTAATCAGCCCCAGCATTTT.

This clonotype was counted once. This CDR3 is CSARDRGPDGYTF. The CDR3 DNA follows: TGCAGTGCTAGGGACAGGGGGCCGGATGGCTACACCTTC. The chain recombines TRBV20-1 with TRBJ1-2; 11 bases match TRBD1. CDR1 is DFQATT, CDR2 SNEGSKA, per germline (reference sequence). With 3 bases clipped from V and 6 bases from J, the junction kept 3 bases outside the gene matches. The CDR3 length is 13 residues.

V and J are TRBV24-1 and TRBJ2-1, with 7 bases matching TRBD1. CDR3 length: 12 residues. The V and J ends lost 6 bases and 13 bases, in that order; junction bases with no gene match: 8. Germline V gene data show CDR1 as KGHDR and CDR2 as SFDVKD. The CDR3 here is CATSWGDREQFF. CDR3 sequence (DNA): TGTGCCACCAGTTGGGGAGACAGGGAACAGTTCTTC.

The chain employs TRBV19 and TRBJ2-5, with 11 bases aligning to TRBD1. Germline CDR1 LNHDA, CDR2 SQIVND (reference sequence). The CDR3 spans 15 residues. The trim removed 1 base at V and 4 bases at J, leaving 2 bases unmatched. CDR3 in amino acids: CASSIVGTGGETQYF. The CDR3 nucleotides read TGTGCCAGTAGTATAGTGGGGACAGGGGGAGAGACCCAGTACTTC.

V gene TRBV10-3 combines with J gene TRBJ2-5; 7 bases line up with TRBD2. After removal of 2 bases from V and 7 bases from J, the junction contained 4 bases not matched to a gene. In germline, CDR1 is ENHRY, CDR2 SYGVKD. The CDR3 extends over 13 amino acids. The CDR3 spells CAISEAGRGTQYF. The CDR3 DNA reads TGTGCCATCAGTGAGGCGGGGAGGGGGACCCAGTACTTC.